Below are 29 T cell receptor beta chains sequenced from a single sample in a study of blood T cell repertoires in COVID-19. Measured with immunoSEQ multiplex PCR; TCRdb has only the in-frame clones, and not every one. The sample holds around 140,000 clones, 76% seen once. The sample comprised peripheral blood. The receptors stem from a woman of 80 years or more with active or convalescent COVID-19.

The chain carries TRBV2 and TRBJ2-7, with 9 bases fitting TRBD1. V dropped 11 bases and J dropped 0; count of bases not matched to a gene: 2. CDR1 and CDR2 from the germline V gene are SNHLY and FYNNEI. The length of the CDR3 is 12 residues. The CDR3 DNA follows: TGTGCCGGACAGGGGTACTCCTACGAGCAGTACTTC. It codes for CAGQGYSYEQYF.

This clone occurred a few times. The rearrangement joins TRBV29-1 to TRBJ2-5; 8 bases are a match to TRBD2. Germline values: CDR1 SQVTM, CDR2 ANQGSEA. Trimming at V came to 7 bases and at J to 4 bases, leaving 5 bases not matched to a gene. The CDR3 extends over 12 amino acids. The chain's CDR3 is CSGRSGGETQYF. DNA for the CDR3: TGCAGCGGCCGGAGCGGGGGAGAGACCCAGTACTTC.

The V call is TRBV9, the J call TRBJ2-5; TRBD2 matches 7 bases. The CDR3 spans 17 residues. CDR1 and CDR2 from the germline V gene are SGDLS and YYNGEE. V dropped 3 bases and J dropped 5; count of bases not matched to a gene: 16. In nucleotides, the CDR3 is TGTGCCAGCAGCGAGGGTCAAAGCGGGGCCCCCTGGGAGACCCAGTACTTC. Protein sequence: CASSEGQSGAPWETQYF.

The V gene is TRBV5-1, the J gene TRBJ1-5; D remains ambiguous. There are 14 residues in the CDR3. Looked up from germline, CDR1 is SGHRS and CDR2 is YFSETQ. V was shortened by 4 bases and J by 5 bases, with 13 bases between the two germline ends. CDR3 protein: CASSNGGVDQPQHF. In DNA form, the CDR3 reads TGCGCCAGCAGCAACGGTGGTGTTGATCAGCCCCAGCATTTT.

The CDR3 sequence is CASRPETGGTEAFF. DNA of the CDR3: TGTGCCAGCAGGCCCGAAACCGGGGGAACTGAAGCTTTCTTT. The chain links TRBV2 to TRBJ1-1; D is possibly TRBD1 (5 bases). The CDR3 extends over 14 amino acids. Per germline, CDR1 SNHLY and CDR2 FYNNEI. Trimming took off 6 bases at V and 5 bases at J, with 16 bases between the two ends.

The chain uses TRBV7-3 and TRBJ1-2; 8 nucleotides agree with TRBD1. The germline CDR1 and CDR2 sequences are SGHTA and FQGTGA. The CDR3 loop spans 16 amino acids. With 5 bases clipped from V and 8 bases from J, the junction kept 16 bases outside the gene matches. CDR3 in amino acids: CASSLRSGTGRAGYTF. CDR3 DNA sequence: TGTGCCAGCAGCCTCCGATCCGGGACAGGCAGGGCCGGCTACACCTTC.

This clone showed up just a few times. This CDR3 reads CASSRSTSGGRDTQYF. In DNA, the CDR3 is TGTGCCAGCAGCCGATCCACTAGCGGGGGACGAGATACGCAGTATTTT. This rearrangement joins TRBV6-6 to TRBJ2-3; 11 bases line up with TRBD2. The CDR3 has 16 residues. CDR1 is MNHNY and CDR2 is SVGAGI in the germline V gene (reference sequence). The V gene end was trimmed by 6 bases and the J gene end by 5 bases; junction bases not matched to a gene: 10.

CDR3 protein: CASSIYGRGSNQPQHF. The CDR3 region has the DNA TGTGCCAGCAGTATATATGGAAGGGGCAGCAATCAGCCCCAGCATTTT. The J gene is TRBJ1-5, the V gene TRBV5-4; tentative D call: TRBD1 (5 bases). There are 16 residues in the CDR3. V was pared by 5 bases and J by 1 base, with 16 bases between. Germline V gene sequence: CDR1 SGHNT, CDR2 YYREEE (reference sequence).

The chain employs TRBV11-2 and TRBJ1-1; no reliable D call. CDR1 SGHAT and CDR2 FQNNGV come from the germline V gene. V lost 5 bases and J lost 1, with 17 bases in between. This CDR3 spans 16 amino acids. Written as DNA, the CDR3 is TGTGCCAGCAGCGTGGGAGTATGGGGATCGAACACTGAAGCTTTCTTT. This codes for CASSVGVWGSNTEAFF.

The J gene is TRBJ2-3, the V gene TRBV6-1, with D perhaps TRBD2 (6 bases). V was pared by 6 bases and J by 0 bases, with 10 bases between. The germline gives CDR1 MNHNS, CDR2 SASEGT. CDR3 size: 14 residues. This CDR3 reads CASSAGRSTDTQYF. As DNA, the CDR3 is TGTGCCAGCAGCGCGGGGAGGAGCACAGATACGCAGTATTTT.

The rearrangement uses TRBV29-1 and TRBJ2-5, with D possibly matching TRBD1 (5 bases). The germline CDR1 and CDR2 sequences are SQVTM and ANQGSEA. V was clipped by 7 bases and J by 5 bases, with 20 bases between them. This CDR3 region has 14 residues. CDR3 DNA sequence: TGCAGCGCCCCCCGCGGTGGTTCAGGGGAGACCCAGTACTTC. It translates to CSAPRGGSGETQYF.

This chain joins TRBV5-8 and TRBJ1-5; D is uncertain. V was pared by 4 bases and J by 6 bases, with 8 bases between. The CDR3 contains 12 residues. Germline loops: CDR1 SGHTS, CDR2 YDEGEE. This CDR3 is CASSLLGQPQHF. CDR3 nucleotides: TGTGCCAGCAGCCTGCTCGGTCAGCCCCAGCATTTT.

The gene calls are TRBV5-1 and TRBJ2-1; D perhaps matches TRBD1 (6 bases). The CDR3 sequence is 13 residues long. Germline V gives CDR1 SGHRS, CDR2 YFSETQ. Deletions cut 6 bases from V and 7 bases from J, with 14 bases between. CDR3 in DNA: TGCGCCAGCACTCGAGGGGGTAAGAATGAGCAGTTCTTC. Residues: CASTRGGKNEQFF.

The genes are TRBV2 and TRBJ2-1; D might be TRBD1 (5 bases). Germline V lookup: CDR1 SNHLY, CDR2 FYNNEI. Trimming cost V 7 bases and J 3 bases, with 10 bases left between them. This CDR3 spans 13 amino acids. The CDR3 sequence is CASIEDSYNEQFF. For the CDR3, the DNA is TGTGCCAGCATCGAAGACAGCTACAATGAGCAGTTCTTC.

This sequence joins TRBV3-1 (or the pseudogene TRBV3-2) and TRBJ1-1; TRBD1 is a possible D gene (6 bases). The CDR3 extends over 16 amino acids. V lost 4 bases to trimming and J lost 0 bases, with 15 bases between them. Germline assignment: CDR1 LGHDT and CDR2 YNNKEL (reference sequence). Here the CDR3 reads CASSPGEIYMNTEAFF. CDR3 sequence (DNA): TGTGCCAGCAGCCCAGGGGAGATTTACATGAACACTGAAGCTTTCTTT.

This clone was detected only once. V and J are TRBV19 and TRBJ1-2; a weak D match, TRBD1 (5 bases). Germline V gene sequence: CDR1 LNHDA, CDR2 SQIVND (reference sequence). CDR3 length: 15 amino acids. V was cut by 7 bases and J by 5 bases, with 20 bases left in between. CDR3 loop: CASNPGGNLLYGYTF. DNA for the CDR3: TGTGCCAGTAACCCGGGGGGTAACCTATTGTATGGCTACACCTTC.

The chain links TRBV11-2 to TRBJ2-1; 7 bases align to TRBD2. Germline loops: CDR1 SGHAT, CDR2 FQNNGV. This CDR3 is built from 16 residues. Germline trimming cut 2 bases from V and 4 bases from J; bases unmatched to any gene: 8. In DNA form, the CDR3 reads TGTGCCAGCAGCTTATGGCCGGGGGGTTTATACAATGAGCAGTTCTTC. Its translation is CASSLWPGGLYNEQFF. Looking up the rest from reference TRBV11-2 and TRBJ2-1 gives the full variable domain: EAGVAQSPRYKIIEKRQSVAFWCNPISGHATLYWYQQILGQGPKLLIQFQNNGVVDDSQLPKDRFSAERLKGVDSTLKIQPAKLEDSAVYLCASSLWPGGLYNEQFFGPGTRLTVL.

The gene calls are TRBV2 and TRBJ2-1, with D possibly TRBD2 on 6 matching bases. The CDR3 spans 15 residues. Looked up from germline, CDR1 is SNHLY and CDR2 is FYNNEI. The V end was cut by 7 bases, the J end by 9 bases, with 22 bases between. CDR3 region: CASNNKAGLTSEQFF. The DNA for the CDR3 is TGTGCCAGCAACAATAAGGCGGGACTTACAAGTGAGCAGTTCTTC.

This clone showed up just once. The chain couples TRBV19 to TRBJ2-3; D is unclear. The CDR3 consists of 14 residues. Germline CDR1 is LNHDA and CDR2 is SQIVND (reference sequence). Between the trimmed V and J ends, which lost 5 bases and 2 bases, there was a span of 11 bases. The CDR3 nucleotides are TGTGCCAGTAGTGGTCAGACATACACAGATACGCAGTATTTT. Protein sequence: CASSGQTYTDTQYF.

The V and J genes are TRBV6-6 and TRBJ2-7; possible D gene TRBD1, 5 bases. The germline V and J ends were trimmed by 4 bases and 0 bases, with 7 bases remaining between them. CDR3 length: 13 amino acids. Germline V gives CDR1 MNHNY, CDR2 SVGAGI (reference sequence). The CDR3 nucleotides are TGTGCCAGCAGTTTGGACACCTCCTACGAGCAGTACTTC. Translation gives CASSLDTSYEQYF.

The J gene is TRBJ2-7, the V gene TRBV5-6, with D maybe TRBD1 (6 bases). CDR1 and CDR2 (germline): SGHDT, YYEEEE. This CDR3 comprises 16 residues. The V end lost 3 bases, the J end lost 2 bases, and 18 bases lay between the germline ends. CDR3 sequence: CASSWGLGDTTYEQYF. CDR3 coding DNA: TGTGCCAGCAGCTGGGGCCTTGGGGACACTACCTACGAGCAGTACTTC.

The chain couples TRBV6-6 to TRBJ1-2, with 9 bases aligning to TRBD1. The V and J ends lost 0 bases and 4 bases, in that order; junction bases with no gene match: 6. The germline V gene has CDR1 MNHNY and CDR2 SVGAGI (reference sequence). The CDR3 length is 16 residues. The CDR3 DNA follows: TGTGCCAGCAGTTACTCGCTGGACAGGGGAGGCTATGGCTACACCTTC. This codes for CASSYSLDRGGYGYTF.

V gene TRBV11-2 combines with J gene TRBJ2-5; 9 bases agree with TRBD2. V shed 2 bases, J shed 5 bases, and the junction held 9 bases outside the gene matches. Germline V CDR1 and CDR2: SGHAT, FQNNGV. The CDR3 extends over 16 amino acids. For the CDR3, the DNA is TGTGCCAGCAGCTTAAGGGCTAGCGGGGCATTGGAGACCCAGTACTTC. Protein sequence: CASSLRASGALETQYF.

V and J are TRBV7-2 and TRBJ1-4, with 9 bases aligning to TRBD1. CDR3 length: 14 residues. Germline assignment: CDR1 SGHTA and CDR2 FQGNSA. J lost 8 bases, V lost 4 bases, and 5 bases had no gene match. This CDR3 is CASSYRGPREKLFF. The CDR3 DNA is TGTGCCAGCAGCTACAGGGGGCCGAGGGAAAAACTGTTTTTT.

The V gene is TRBV30, the J gene TRBJ1-6; no clear D. CDR1 and CDR2 from the germline V gene are GTSNPN and SVGIG (reference sequence). Trimming shortened V by 1 base and J by 5 bases, and 18 bases separated the two germline ends. The CDR3 runs to 17 residues. The CDR3 protein is CAWSESGGVDNNSPLHF. DNA for the CDR3: TGTGCCTGGAGTGAATCCGGTGGAGTTGATAATAATTCACCCCTCCACTTT.

The chain carries TRBV5-1 and TRBJ2-5, with 8 positions matching TRBD2. The germline CDR1 and CDR2 sequences are SGHRS and YFSETQ. The CDR3 covers 15 residues. Unmatched junction bases numbered 11, after V lost 5 bases and J lost 5 bases. CDR3 loop: CASRQELAGRETQYF. In nucleotides, the CDR3 is TGCGCCAGCAGACAGGAGTTAGCGGGGAGGGAGACCCAGTACTTC.

In its sample, this clone was seen a few times. The chain is built from TRBV5-1 and TRBJ1-6; 7 bases line up with TRBD1. Germline V gene lookup returns CDR1 SGHRS and CDR2 YFSETQ. V lost 7 bases to trimming and J lost 8 bases; unmatched junction nucleotides: 9. This CDR3 spans 14 amino acids. The CDR3 loop reads CASRLTGMDSPLHF. CDR3 nucleotides: TGCGCCAGCCGACTGACAGGGATGGATTCACCCCTCCACTTT.

The chain couples TRBV27 to TRBJ1-3, with a tentative D call TRBD1 (5 bases). This CDR3 contains 14 residues. The V gene lost 5 bases and the J gene lost 4 bases, with 12 bases spanning the gap. Per the germline V gene, CDR1 is MNHEY and CDR2 is SMNVEV (reference sequence). The CDR3 bases are TGTGCCAGCAGTATCGGACAACCCGGAAACACCATATATTTT. Translating it yields CASSIGQPGNTIYF.

This clone was picked up many times. J is TRBJ2-2 and V is TRBV14; D gene uncertain. The CDR3 sequence is 14 residues long. Germline CDR1 reads SGHDN; CDR2 reads FVKESK. Trimming removed 0 bases at V and 6 bases at J, with 8 bases between. Here the CDR3 reads CASSQDLLPGELFF. The DNA for the CDR3 is TGTGCCAGCAGCCAAGATCTTCTTCCCGGGGAGCTGTTTTTT.